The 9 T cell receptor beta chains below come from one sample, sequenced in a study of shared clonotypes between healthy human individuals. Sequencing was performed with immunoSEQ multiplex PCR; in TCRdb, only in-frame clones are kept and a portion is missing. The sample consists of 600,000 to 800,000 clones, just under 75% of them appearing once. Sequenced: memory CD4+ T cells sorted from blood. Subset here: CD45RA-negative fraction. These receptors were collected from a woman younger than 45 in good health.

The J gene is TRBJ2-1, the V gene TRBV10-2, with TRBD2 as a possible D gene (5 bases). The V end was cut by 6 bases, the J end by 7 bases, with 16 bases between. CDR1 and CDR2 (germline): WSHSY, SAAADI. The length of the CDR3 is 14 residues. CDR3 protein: CASSSLGRHNEQFF. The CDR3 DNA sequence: TGCGCCAGCAGCTCGCTTGGGAGACATAATGAGCAGTTCTTC.

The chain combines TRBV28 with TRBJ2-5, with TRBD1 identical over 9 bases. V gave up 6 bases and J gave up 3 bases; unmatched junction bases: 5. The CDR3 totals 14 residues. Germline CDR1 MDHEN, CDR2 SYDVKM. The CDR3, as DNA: TGTGCCAGCAGCAGGACAGGGGTGGAAGAGACCCAGTACTTC. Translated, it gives CASSRTGVEETQYF. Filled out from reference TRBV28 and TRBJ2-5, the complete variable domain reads DVKVTQSSRYLVKRTGEKVFLECVQDMDHENMFWYRQDPGLGLRLIYFSYDVKMKEKGDIPEGYSVSREKKERFSLILESASTNQTSMYLCASSRTGVEETQYFGPGTRLLVL.

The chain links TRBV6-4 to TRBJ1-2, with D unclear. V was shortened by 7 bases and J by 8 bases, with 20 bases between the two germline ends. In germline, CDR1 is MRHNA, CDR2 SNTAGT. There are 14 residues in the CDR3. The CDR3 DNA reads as TGTGCCAGCAACTCCGGGCGGTGGGAGACCGGCTACACCTTC. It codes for CASNSGRWETGYTF.

The CDR3 loop is CASGYSNEDTQYF. CDR3 bases: TGTGCCAGCGGCTACTCGAACGAGGATACGCAGTATTTT. The chain has TRBV28 and TRBJ2-3; D unresolved. CDR3 length equals 13 residues. Trimming cost V 8 bases and J 6 bases, with 15 bases left between them. Per germline, CDR1 MDHEN and CDR2 SYDVKM.

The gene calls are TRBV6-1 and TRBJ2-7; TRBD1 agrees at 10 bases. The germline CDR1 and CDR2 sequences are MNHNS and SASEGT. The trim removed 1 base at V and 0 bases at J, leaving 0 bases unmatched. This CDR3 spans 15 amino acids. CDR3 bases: TGTGCCAGCAGTGAAGGGACAGGGGGCTCCTACGAGCAGTACTTC. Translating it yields CASSEGTGGSYEQYF.

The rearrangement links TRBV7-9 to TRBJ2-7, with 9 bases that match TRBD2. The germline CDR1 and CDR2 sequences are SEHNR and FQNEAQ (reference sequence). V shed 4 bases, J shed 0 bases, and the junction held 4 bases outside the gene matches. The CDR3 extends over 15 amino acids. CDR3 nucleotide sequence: TGTGCCAGCAGCTCCTCTAGCGGGACCTCCTACGAGCAGTACTTC. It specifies CASSSSSGTSYEQYF.

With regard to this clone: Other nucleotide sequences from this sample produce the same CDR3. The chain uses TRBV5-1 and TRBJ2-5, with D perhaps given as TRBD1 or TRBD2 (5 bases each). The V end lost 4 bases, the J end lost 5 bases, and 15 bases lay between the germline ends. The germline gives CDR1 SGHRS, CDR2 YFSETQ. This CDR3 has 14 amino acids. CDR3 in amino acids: CASSLGTSGETQYF. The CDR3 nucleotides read TGCGCCAGCAGCCTCGGGACCTCGGGGGAGACCCAGTACTTC.

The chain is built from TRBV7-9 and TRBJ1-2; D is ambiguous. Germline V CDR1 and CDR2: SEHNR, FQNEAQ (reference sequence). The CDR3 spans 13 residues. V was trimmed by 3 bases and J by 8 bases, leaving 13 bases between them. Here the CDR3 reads CASSLDLSGGYTF. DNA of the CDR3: TGTGCCAGCAGCTTGGACCTATCCGGAGGCTACACCTTC.

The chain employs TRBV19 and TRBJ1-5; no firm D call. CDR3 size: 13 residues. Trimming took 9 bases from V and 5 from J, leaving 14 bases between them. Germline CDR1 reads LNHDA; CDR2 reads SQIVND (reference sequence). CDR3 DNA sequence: TGTGCCAGCGCATCTAAGGCAGATCAGCCCCAGCATTTT. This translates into CASASKADQPQHF.